This T cell receptor beta chain comes out of a study of a mutant IDH1 vaccine in newly diagnosed glioma. The overall study: Treated patients had a mean age of roughly 44 years and a sex split that was roughly 60% male and 37.5% female. Patients previously underwent radiotherapy, temozolomide, or both, and most underwent both.

The protocol was immunoSEQ multiplex PCR, while the TCRdb copy is restricted to in-frame clones and leaves out a portion. This table holds around 15,000 clones, more than 80% found once. Described time point: baseline, week 1 (first vaccination visit). Documented treatment: pre-vaccination baseline after standard-of-care therapy. Newly diagnosed WHO grade 3 or 4 IDH1-mutant, ATRX-lost astrocytomas were identified in the donors. For this clone: Its cognate antigen is unknown.

Findings and caveats of the study: Immune responses arising from the vaccine appeared in 90% to 95% of patients.

The CDR3 has 14 residues. The ends lost 4 bases at V and 6 bases at J; junction bases unmatched: 5. In germline, CDR1 is MGHRA, CDR2 YSYEKL. This TCR was recovered from a woman aged 40-49 years with glioma. Some clones in this sample may be carry-over from other donors' samples. Source: PBMCs, taken from a glioma patient treated with radiotherapy, temozolomide or both. This chain links TRBV4-1 with TRBJ1-1; 10 bases map to TRBD1. CDR3 sequence (DNA): TGCGCCAGCAGCCCCTGGGACAGGGGCGCTGAAGCTTTCTTT. The encoded protein is CASSPWDRGAEAFF.